This T cell receptor (beta chain) was sequenced during a study of blood T cell repertoires in COVID-19 (dated by TCRdb to the early 2020s). Background for the entire study: Collaborator samples came from the United States, Italy and Spain and covered acute and convalescent phases of COVID-19. The material from the prospective study consisted of cDNA or gDNA derived from T cells, B-cell-depleted T cells, or PBMCs. Subjects who had been exposed to COVID-19, were actively infected with it, or had recovered from it provided the deeply sampled blood TCRbeta repertoires that made up the dataset. A freely available public database, intended as a resource for researchers studying the immune response to SARS-CoV-2, is where the repertoires were released. The samples were drawn from two sources: the first 160 participants of the ongoing ImmuneRACE study, and 1,254 subjects contributed by 6 global collaborators. Sample metadata almost always included a de-identified subject ID, COVID-19 status, age in years and sex. HLA class I and class II types, where available, came from metadata supplied by the sample provider rather than from assay-based typing.

Whole blood was collected in K2EDTA tubes by collaborating institutions according to the institutions' own protocols. For TCRbeta analysis, collaborators shipped samples in one of three forms: frozen whole blood, isolated PBMCs, or DNA extracted from either of those sample types. Comment on this clone: The specificity of this receptor is unknown. The sample holds no much larger clone one base away, and base qualities are not on file.

TCRbeta CDR3 regions were amplified from genomic DNA using the immunoSEQ Assay, a bias-controlled multiplex PCR. The source study handled its data this way. Nucleated cell counts per sample were estimated from amplification of reference gene primers within the assay. To quantify the absolute abundance of each unique TCRbeta CDR3 rearrangement, sequence reads were collapsed and filtered. For each sample, productive Simpson clonality was calculated as the square root of Simpson's diversity index over productive rearrangements. TCRdb took this table from immuneACCESS and kept in-frame rearrangements with V and J called. Such tables lack part of the clones; where checked against another copy, unresolved V genes explain under half of the gap, and the rest is unexplained. The D gene and trimming were derived from the DNA, and the V and J assignments and clone size from that table. The sample table shows about 520,000 clones, and approximately 83% are seen once. In total, the top ten clones hold approximately 3.4% of the sample.

As encoded in the germline V gene, CDR1 is SGHTA while CDR2 is FQGTGA. Trimming at the junction amounts to 3 bases on V and 4 bases on J, and the germline ends lie 11 bases apart. The CDR3, from cysteine to phenylalanine, totals 14 residues. The only DNA kept is the CDR3, 42 bases in frame from the first base. Summary of the overall study and its limitations: Clinical and demographic metadata were provided uncurated, with the amount varying by source and participant.

The clonotype originates from a human donor in a cohort sampled during active COVID-19. Source material: peripheral blood. The chain uses TRBV7-3 and TRBJ2-3; TRBD2 could be the D gene, as 6 bases match. The DNA reads as follows: TGTGCCAGCAGCTTCCTCGGGAGTGCAGATACGCAGTATTTT. Its protein is CASSFLGSADTQYF.